This T cell receptor (beta chain) appears in the sequencing data of a study of shared clonotypes between healthy human individuals. The test was conducted at deep level. Method: immunoSEQ multiplex PCR; TCRdb's copy keeps in-frame clones and lacks some. Among roughly 700,000 clones listed, 90% were seen once. Every contributor of samples was a Caucasian grown-up residing in Nashville, Tennessee. The study's findings and limits: Generation of non-shared clonotypes was less probable than generation of clonotypes shared by all four donors.

On this clone itself: Its antigen remains unknown.

Material for sequencing was memory CD8+ T cells from PBMCs. Sample subset: CD45RO+ cells pooled with CCR7-negative TemRA cells. The receptor's source is a man in his late teens or twenties in good health. Some clones in this sample may be carry-over from other donors' samples.

CDR3 region: CASSPLGVRFGETQYF. In nucleotides, the CDR3 is TGCGCCAGCAGCCCCCTAGGGGTGCGTTTCGGGGAGACCCAGTACTTC. The chain recombines TRBV4-1 with TRBJ2-5; D is perhaps TRBD1 (5 bases). CDR3 size: 16 residues. The V end was cut by 4 bases, the J end by 5 bases, with 20 bases between. The germline V gene encodes CDR1 MGHRA and CDR2 YSYEKL.